These 20 T cell receptor beta chains were sequenced from one sample in a study of T cells in Graves' hyperthyroidism and ophthalmopathy. There were TCR beta CDR3 regions amplified from RNA transcripts. In the first-round RT-PCR of the TCR CDR3, the HTBI primer set was used. TCRdb analysed the multiplex PCR reads with MiXCR anew, one entry per CDR3 protein. The sample has a few hundred thousand distinct CDR3 sequences; about a sixth are singletons. The sequenced sample was blood. These receptors all come from a woman aged 25-40 years with Graves' hyperthyroidism.

The CDR3 bases are TGTGCCAGCAGTTTAGGTGGAGACAGGGGAGACTACGAGCAGTACTTC. It specifies CASSLGGDRGDYEQYF. The rearrangement joins TRBV12-3 or TRBV12-4 to TRBJ2-7; TRBD1 matches at 8 bases. The V gene end was trimmed by 1 base and the J gene end by 3 bases; junction bases not matched to a gene: 8. The CDR3 runs 16 residues.

This clonotype was detected only a few times. The V call is TRBV20-1, the J call TRBJ2-7; 8 bases align to TRBD1. The germline V gene encodes CDR1 DFQATT and CDR2 SNEGSKA (reference sequence). V shed 0 bases, J shed 2 bases, and the junction held 6 bases outside the gene matches. The CDR3 is made up of 15 amino acids. CDR3 loop: CSARDPTGAAYEQYF. The CDR3, as DNA: TGCAGTGCTAGAGATCCGACAGGGGCGGCCTACGAGCAGTACTTC.

In its sample, this clonotype was seen many times. The V and J genes are TRBV6-1 and TRBJ1-1, with a possible D match to TRBD1 (6 bases). Trimming stripped 5 bases from V and 3 bases from J, with 13 bases between. The CDR3 is 14 residues long. Germline V gene data show CDR1 as MNHNS and CDR2 as SASEGT. This chain's CDR3 is CASSPEGGYTEAFF. CDR3 nucleotides: TGTGCCAGCAGTCCAGAGGGGGGCTACACTGAAGCTTTCTTT.

This clonotype was recorded a few times. This sequence joins TRBV5-1 and TRBJ2-1, with TRBD1 matching over 7 bases. This CDR3 contains 14 residues. CDR1 is SGHRS and CDR2 is YFSETQ in the germline V gene. V lost 4 bases, J lost 2 bases, and 3 bases stayed unmatched. CDR3 DNA sequence: TGCGCCAGCAGCCCACAGGGGCCCTACAATGAGCAGTTCTTC. Translation: CASSPQGPYNEQFF. Full variable domain (remainder filled in from reference TRBV5-1 and TRBJ2-1): KAGVTQTPRYLIKTRGQQVTLSCSPISGHRSVSWYQQTPGQGLQFLFEYFSETQRNKGNFPGRFSGRQFSNSRSEMNVSTLELGDSALYLCASSPQGPYNEQFFGPGTRLTVL.

This clonotype has at least ten counts. The chain combines TRBV3-1 with TRBJ2-7; 11 bases line up with TRBD2. Germline CDR1 is LGHDT and CDR2 is YNNKEL (reference sequence). The CDR3 loop spans 15 amino acids. The V segment lost 7 bases and the J segment 0 bases; nucleotides outside the gene matches: 5. The CDR3 DNA reads as TGTGCCAGCACGAGGGGACTAGCGGCCTCCTACGAGCAGTACTTC. Amino acid sequence: CASTRGLAASYEQYF.

This clonotype was seen ten or more times. The chain uses TRBV11-2 and TRBJ2-3; D might be TRBD1 (5 bases). V was pared by 3 bases and J by 6 bases, with 13 bases between. The CDR3 is 14 residues long. Looked up from germline, CDR1 is SGHAT and CDR2 is FQNNGV. CDR3: CASSFQWGVDTQYF. DNA for the CDR3: TGTGCCAGCAGCTTCCAGTGGGGCGTGGATACGCAGTATTTT.

This clonotype showed up many times. J is TRBJ2-1 and V is TRBV28; D remains unclear. Trimming removed 3 bases at V and 1 base at J, with 7 bases between. This CDR3 is 14 amino acids long. Germline V gene data show CDR1 as MDHEN and CDR2 as SYDVKM. CDR3 sequence: CASSFLRSYNEQFF. The CDR3, as DNA: TGTGCCAGCAGTTTTCTCCGTTCCTACAATGAGCAGTTCTTC.

This clonotype is a singleton in its sample. A much larger clonotype is one base distant, so this may be a read error. This chain connects TRBV7-3 to TRBJ2-3, with 9 bases lining up with TRBD2. J gave up 5 bases and V 5 bases, and 11 bases lay outside the gene matches. There are 16 residues in the CDR3. Germline V gene data show CDR1 as SGHTA and CDR2 as FQGTGA. CDR3 bases: TGTGCCAGCAGCCCCAGACTAGCGGAAGCGGTAGATACGCAGTATTTT. Protein product: CASSPRLAEAVDTQYF.

This clonotype turned up a few times. V usage is TRBV6-1 and J usage is TRBJ2-1; a possible D gene is TRBD1 (6 bases). Germline CDR1 MNHNS, CDR2 SASEGT. The CDR3 is 13 residues long. The V gene lost 3 bases and the J gene lost 9 bases, with 12 bases spanning the gap. As DNA, the CDR3 is TGTGCCAGCAGTGACTTTCAGGGGTCTGAGCAGTTCTTC. Protein sequence: CASSDFQGSEQFF.

In its sample, this clonotype was seen many times. The V call is TRBV12-3 or TRBV12-4, the J call TRBJ2-3, with a possible D match to TRBD2 (6 bases). The CDR3 consists of 15 residues. Trimming removed 2 bases from V and 1 base from J, with 10 bases in between. The CDR3 is CASSLWVAGTDTQYF. CDR3 in DNA: TGTGCCAGCAGTTTATGGGTAGCGGGCACAGATACGCAGTATTTT.

This clonotype appeared a few times. This chain uses TRBV5-4 with TRBJ2-7, with 11 bases that match TRBD2. CDR1 is SGHNT and CDR2 is YYREEE in the germline V gene (reference sequence). J lost 6 bases, V lost 2 bases, and 7 bases had no gene match. This CDR3 contains 15 residues. The CDR3 loop reads CASSLSTSGSREQYF. The CDR3 nucleotides are TGTGCCAGCAGCTTATCAACTAGCGGGAGCCGCGAGCAGTACTTC.

This clonotype has more than one count but fewer than ten. This chain links TRBV9 with TRBJ2-7, with D unclear. Trimming pared 4 bases from V and 0 bases from J, leaving 14 bases between. CDR3 size: 15 residues. The germline V gene encodes CDR1 SGDLS and CDR2 YYNGEE. The CDR3 DNA is TGTGCCAGCAGCTCCATGAGCGCAAACTCCTACGAGCAGTACTTC. Protein sequence: CASSSMSANSYEQYF.

In its sample, this clonotype was seen many times. The chain joins TRBV13 to TRBJ2-1; 13 nucleotides match TRBD2. Germline loops: CDR1 PRHDT, CDR2 FYEKMQ (reference sequence). The V gene end was trimmed by 3 bases and the J gene end by 8 bases; junction bases not matched to a gene: 7. CDR3 length equals 16 residues. Here the CDR3 DNA reads TGTGCCAGCAGCTTTTCAGGACTAGCGGGAGAGGATGAGCAGTTCTTC. Protein sequence: CASSFSGLAGEDEQFF.

This clonotype was counted at least ten times. The chain links TRBV20-1 to TRBJ2-3; D is possibly TRBD2 (6 bases). The CDR3 contains 11 residues. Germline CDR1 and CDR2: DFQATT and SNEGSKA (reference sequence). V was shortened by 6 bases and J by 5 bases, with 9 bases between the two germline ends. The CDR3 DNA reads as TGCAGTGCAGACGGGGGAGATACGCAGTATTTT. Translated, it gives CSADGGDTQYF.

This clonotype was detected only a few times. This chain links TRBV20-1 with TRBJ1-2, with no clear D. CDR1 DFQATT and CDR2 SNEGSKA come from the germline V gene (reference sequence). The CDR3 length is 16 residues. Trimming stripped 5 bases from V and 4 bases from J, with 23 bases between. CDR3 amino acids: CSAPLLTLIRGYGYTF. CDR3 nucleotide sequence: TGCAGTGCTCCCCTCTTGACCCTAATACGTGGCTATGGCTACACCTTC.

The V call is TRBV12-3 or TRBV12-4, the J call TRBJ2-1; 10 bases align to TRBD2. V dropped 4 bases and J dropped 7; count of bases not matched to a gene: 4. This CDR3 contains 14 residues. The DNA for the CDR3 is TGTGCCAGCAGTTCTAGCGGGAGAAGGAATGAGCAGTTCTTC. Translation: CASSSSGRRNEQFF.

This clonotype occurred a few times. The V call is TRBV9, the J call TRBJ2-3, with D perhaps TRBD2 (6 bases). Germline CDR1 is SGDLS and CDR2 is YYNGEE. The length of the CDR3 is 15 residues. V was cut by 0 bases and J by 5 bases, with 13 bases left in between. The CDR3 reads CASSVDPGAGDTQYF. Here the CDR3 DNA reads TGTGCCAGCAGCGTAGACCCGGGAGCTGGAGATACGCAGTATTTT.

This clonotype was counted many times. This chain links TRBV5-1 with TRBJ1-5, with TRBD1 matching 10 bases. The germline gives CDR1 SGHRS, CDR2 YFSETQ. Trimming took 4 bases from V and 5 from J; bases not matched to a gene: 6. The CDR3 runs 15 residues. Here the CDR3 DNA reads TGCGCCAGCAGCACGGGACAGGGGACCGATCAGCCCCAGCATTTT. Amino acid sequence: CASSTGQGTDQPQHF.

In this sample, this clonotype turned up many times. The chain joins TRBV27 to TRBJ2-7; a weak D match, TRBD1 (5 bases). The CDR3 runs to 12 residues. V shed 10 bases and J shed 5 bases, with 15 bases lying between them. The V gene's germline CDR1 is MNHEY and CDR2 SMNVEV (reference sequence). In DNA, the CDR3 is TGTGCCACCCAGGGTCCCACCGACGAGCAGTACTTC. Amino acids: CATQGPTDEQYF.

The chain links TRBV4-2 to TRBJ2-2; D is perhaps TRBD2 (5 bases). Between the trimmed V and J ends, which lost 1 base and 4 bases, there was a span of 10 bases. The CDR3 sequence is 15 residues long. The germline gives CDR1 LGHNA, CDR2 YNFKEQ. CDR3 sequence reads: CASSQVGGPTGELFF. In nucleotides, the CDR3 is TGTGCCAGCAGCCAAGTAGGCGGGCCCACCGGGGAGCTGTTTTTT.